This TCR beta chain emerged from a study of regulatory T cells in long-lasting Graves disease (dated by TCRdb to the early 2020s). For context, the study as a whole: Persistent Graves' disease was defined as persistently positive TSH receptor autoantibodies together with antithyroid drug treatment for over 5 years. Patients with persistent Graves' disease were compared with patients with newly diagnosed Graves' disease using TCR sequencing and RNA sequencing of peripheral blood. The study was registered as a clinical trial and conducted in China. A total of roughly 35 samples were covered by TCR sequencing, comprising 13 persistent and around 20 newly diagnosed Graves' disease patients. In the clinical cohort, patients with persistent Graves' disease had used antithyroid drugs for an average of around 9.3 years. General findings and caveats noted by the study authors: TRBV28, TRBJ1-2 and TRBJ2-5 were preferentially used in persistent disease, while TRBV20-1 and TRBJ2-1 were favored in newly diagnosed disease. Persistent Graves' disease patients showed lower TCR Shannon entropy and fewer highly expanded clones than newly diagnosed patients, suggesting clonal expansion. Only peripheral blood was studied, because thyroid tissue, the primary lesion, was inaccessible. Sequencing and analysis were restricted to the TCR beta chain. Persistent patients shared more public clonotypes among themselves (under 3,000) than newly diagnosed patients did (approximately 870). The authors acknowledged the small sample size as a limitation that may reduce accuracy.

The library was made by multiplex PCR. Sequencing used an Illumina HiSeq 4000. To build TCR beta libraries, CDR3 regions were amplified by Arm-PCR using iRepertoire HTBI primers. Before sequencing, the PCR products went through gel purification. Turning to the authors' computational methods: A total of some 60 TRBV and 14 TRBJ segments were identified across samples and were used for gene usage analysis of CDR3 amino acid clonotypes. COPE and FqMerger were used to merge filtered high-quality paired reads into contigs. BLAST was used to align contigs to IMGT TRBV, TRBD and TRBJ reference genes, with CDR3 defined following IMGT. Clonotypes above 0.1% frequency were classified as highly expanded clones. Shannon entropy was used to measure repertoire diversity, and the Gini coefficient was used to measure V-J evenness. A clonotype found in more than one individual was treated as public. TCRdb handled the public reads itself, with Q25 trimming in fastp and clone calling in MiXCR, and kept productive beta chains. Rows with one shared CDR3 protein collapse into an entry with the most common genes and DNA. TCRdb's processing, not the study's, gives the V and J calls here. Here the sample has 300,000 to 500,000 distinct CDR3 sequences; around 20% occur a single time. More than 20% of the sample goes to the ten largest clones.

Sample time point, as interpreted from the label and publication: persistent/refractory GD, antithyroid drugs over 5 years with positive TRAb. RNA was extracted from PBMCs in TRIzol for both TCR sequencing and RNA sequencing. The diagnosis of Graves' disease followed American Thyroid Association guidelines. Patients for the study were recruited at an endocrinology department in Xi'an, China. Each patient gave 7 to 9.5 milliliters of peripheral blood, collected in an EDTA anticoagulant tube. PBMCs were isolated by Ficoll Paque Plus density gradient separation without further T cell sorting. An Agilent 2100 Bioanalyzer and agarose gel were used to check RNA quality, while a NanoDrop 2000 measured RNA concentration. About this clonotype itself: This clone's antigen is unknown. Per-base qualities were not stored, and no clone one base away is much larger.

Taken from cysteine to phenylalanine, the CDR3 has 15 residues. Only the CDR3 part of the read is kept: 45 bases, read in frame from the first base. Germline trimming amounts to 6 bases on V and 5 bases on J, with 7 as the count of junction bases outside the gene matches. CDR1 MNHEY and CDR2 SMNVEV were looked up in the germline V gene (reference sequence). Recombination connected TRBV27 to TRBJ2-5; 12 of the junction bases match TRBD2. This TCR was recovered from a female donor with Graves disease. The material sequenced was peripheral blood mononuclear cells (PBMCs), taken when the disease was refractory, from a patient treated with antithyroid drugs. The nucleotide sequence is TGTGCCAGCAGGGCCGGGACTAGCGGGCGGGAGACCCAGTACTTC. Translated, this is CASRAGTSGRETQYF.